This TCR beta chain is from a study of blood T cells in healthy people across ages. Study-level points and caveats: Long-lived donors exceeded aged donors in naive CD4+ cells and diversity. Any conclusive comparison of naive versus antigen-experienced cells was prevented by using unsorted PBMCs.

Trimming took off 2 bases at V and 0 bases at J, with 9 bases between the two ends. Germline V CDR1 and CDR2: SNHLY, FYNNEI. The CDR3 consists of 15 residues. Comment on this clonotype: Its antigen is as yet unknown.

A sample-barcoded 5' primer and a J-beta primer mix were used in a second PCR of roughly 7 to 12 cycles. MiXCR, run by TCRdb on the 5' RACE reads, gives a single entry per CDR3 protein. The table records over 1,300,000 distinct CDR3 sequences, approximately 59% of them present only once. Each sample had at least 6 million PBMCs isolated. The chain is built from TRBV2 and TRBJ2-3, with no clear D. The material sequenced was blood. The sequence was obtained from a man aged 18-30 years in good health. The CDR3: CASSETTDSTDTQYF. CDR3 sequence (DNA): TGTGCCAGCAGTGAAACGACCGATAGCACAGATACGCAGTATTTT.